This T cell receptor beta chain came from a study of shared clonotypes between healthy human individuals. Study-level information: CD4 naive cells filled three plates per donor, CD4 memory three, CD8 naive two and CD8 memory one.

Study results and caveats: Generation of non-shared clonotypes was less probable than generation of clonotypes shared by all four donors. The study found roughly 5% of naive CD4 clonotypes shared across several donors.

V lost 0 bases to trimming and J lost 5 bases, with 11 bases between them. Germline values: CDR1 SGHNT, CDR2 YYREEE (reference sequence). This CDR3 has 15 amino acids. Naivety among CD8 cells was defined by CD45RO negativity and positive CCR7 selection, thereby excluding terminally differentiated effector memory CD45RA+ cells. In regard to this clone: Antigen: not known.

Per sorted-subset replicate PCR, input was approximately 0.2 ug DNA, representing about 30,000 T cell genomes. The repertoire was sequenced with immunoSEQ multiplex PCR; TCRdb's copy has only in-frame clones and lacks some. In the table there are just over 2,000,000 clones, around 96% of which are singletons. The genes are TRBV5-4 and TRBJ1-4; tentatively, D is TRBD1 (6 bases). The material sequenced was naive CD8+ T cells sorted from blood. This receptor was identified in a man younger than 35 in good health. The CDR3 DNA follows: TGTGCCAGCAGCTTGGGACAGGTGGGAAATGAAAAACTGTTTTTT. Its protein product is CASSLGQVGNEKLFF. Full variable domain (rest looked up from reference TRBV5-4 and TRBJ1-4): ETGVTQSPTHLIKTRGQQVTLRCSSQSGHNTVSWYQQALGQGPQFIFQYYREEENGRGNFPPRFSGLQFPNYSSELNVNALELDDSALYLCASSLGQVGNEKLFFGSGTQLSVL.